The present TCR beta chain was sequenced within a study of blood T cell repertoires in COVID-19. For the study at large: COVID-19 samples collected from the United States, Italy and Spain covered acute and convalescent phases.

Sequencing was performed with immunoSEQ multiplex PCR; in TCRdb, only in-frame clones are kept and a portion is missing. This sample yields 450,000 to 500,000 clones, of which 75% to 90% are seen a single time; 0.7% belongs to the top ten. This clone was seen a few times. The sample holds other DNA sequences that translate to the same CDR3. Trimming took 6 bases from V and 7 from J; bases not matched to a gene: 5. Germline lookup yields CDR1 SQVTM and CDR2 ANQGSEA. The CDR3 contains 12 residues. The TCR comes from a woman between 18 and 29 years old who had recovered from COVID-19. V gene TRBV29-1 combines with J gene TRBJ2-1; 8 bases fit TRBD2. Sequenced material: PBMCs or T cells enriched from blood (not recorded which). The CDR3 DNA is TGCAGCGTCCTCGCGGGGGGAAATGAGCAGTTCTTC. Protein sequence: CSVLAGGNEQFF.